A single sample gave rise to the 16 T cell receptor beta chains below, sequenced in a study of control samples from healthy donors and cancer patients. The table came from immunoSEQ multiplex PCR; TCRdb's copy has only in-frame clones and leaves some out. Here the sample spans approximately 170,000 clones, roughly 91% being singletons. The sample was blood. The receptors derive from a woman aged 25 to 45 in good health.

The chain couples TRBV14 to TRBJ2-1; 7 nucleotides align to TRBD1. Trimming cost V 4 bases and J 2 bases; bases outside gene matches: 5. The CDR3 is made up of 15 amino acids. CDR1 and CDR2 (germline): SGHDN, FVKESK. DNA for the CDR3: TGTGCCAGCAGCCTCCGACAGGGAACCTACAATGAGCAGTTCTTC. Translating it yields CASSLRQGTYNEQFF.

To note about this clone: A read error may account for a junction end that differs from germline. The rearrangement uses TRBV7-2 and TRBJ2-2; 9 bases are a match to TRBD2. The CDR3 consists of 14 residues. CDR1 and CDR2 from the germline V gene are SGHTA and FQGNSA. The CDR3 DNA sequence: TGTGCCAGCAGCGTAGCGGGAGTCCCCGGGGAGCTGTTTTTT. The encoded protein is CASSVAGVPGELFF.

This clone was detected once. The V call is TRBV18, the J call TRBJ1-2; tentatively, D is TRBD1 (5 bases). Germline V gene data show CDR1 as KGHSH and CDR2 as LQKENI. The V end lost 2 bases, the J end lost 6 bases, and 10 bases lay between the germline ends. The CDR3 runs to 13 residues. CDR3 nucleotide sequence: TGTGCCAGCTCACCAGACCGGGGGGATGGCTACACCTTC. As protein: CASSPDRGDGYTF. The full variable domain, with the rest looked up from reference TRBV18 and TRBJ1-2, is NAGVMQNPRHLVRRRGQEARLRCSPMKGHSHVYWYRQLPEEGLKFMVYLQKENIIDESGMPKERFSAEFPKEGPSILRIQQVVRGDSAAYFCASSPDRGDGYTFGSGTRLTVV.

The chain joins TRBV7-8 to TRBJ1-2; possible D gene TRBD1, 6 bases. Germline loops: CDR1 SGHVS, CDR2 FQNEAQ. This CDR3 spans 14 amino acids. V lost 2 bases, J lost 8 bases, and 15 bases lay in between. The CDR3 is CASSLRAGEGGYTF. The CDR3 region has the DNA TGTGCCAGCAGCTTAAGGGCAGGGGAAGGGGGCTACACCTTC.

CDR3 sequence: CASSFQTGGGYEQYF. The CDR3 DNA is TGTGCCAGCAGTTTTCAAACAGGGGGTGGGTACGAGCAGTACTTC. V is TRBV25-1 and J is TRBJ2-7, with TRBD1 matching over 8 bases. V lost 5 bases to trimming and J lost 4 bases; unmatched junction nucleotides: 10. The CDR3 sequence is 15 residues long. The germline CDR1 and CDR2 sequences are MGHDK and SYGVNS.

The gene calls are TRBV28 and TRBJ1-1; the match to TRBD1 covers 8 bases. Germline lookup yields CDR1 MDHEN and CDR2 SYDVKM. This CDR3 contains 16 residues. Germline trimming cut 2 bases from V and 0 bases from J; bases unmatched to any gene: 5. CDR3 coding DNA: TGTGCCAGCAGTTTACCCCAGGGGGCAGTGAACACTGAAGCTTTCTTT. Residues: CASSLPQGAVNTEAFF.

The chain links TRBV5-1 to TRBJ1-3; D call uncertain. CDR3 length: 14 amino acids. Germline lookup yields CDR1 SGHRS and CDR2 YFSETQ. V dropped 3 bases and J dropped 4 bases, with 11 bases sitting between them. As DNA, the CDR3 is TGCGCCAGCAGCTCAGGAGGGCCCGGAAACACCATATATTTT. As protein: CASSSGGPGNTIYF.

The rearrangement joins TRBV12-3 or TRBV12-4 to TRBJ1-3, with D perhaps matching TRBD1 (5 bases). The CDR3 is made up of 13 amino acids. V was clipped by 5 bases and J by 5 bases, with 10 bases between them. CDR3 sequence reads: CASSLPGRNTIYF. Here the CDR3 DNA reads TGTGCCAGCAGTCTCCCGGGGCGAAACACCATATATTTT.

The rearrangement links TRBV6-2 or TRBV6-3 to TRBJ2-1; D remains ambiguous. There are 12 residues in the CDR3. The germline gives CDR1 MNHEY, CDR2 SVGEGT. V was trimmed by 6 bases and J by 8 bases, leaving 11 bases between them. The DNA for the CDR3 is TGTGCCAGCAGCCCCACGGCTTATGAGCAGTTCTTC. Protein sequence: CASSPTAYEQFF.

The chain uses TRBV7-9 and TRBJ1-5, with D maybe TRBD1 (5 bases). The CDR3 spans 15 residues. Germline CDR1 is SEHNR and CDR2 is FQNEAQ (reference sequence). V was trimmed by 2 bases and J by 3 bases, leaving 11 bases between them. Here the CDR3 DNA reads TGTGCCAGCAGCTTAAGTGGAGGGGTCAATCAGCCCCAGCATTTT. This sequence encodes CASSLSGGVNQPQHF.

This clone has a single count. CDR3 sequence (DNA): TGTGCCAGCAGCTTAAAGGTTTCAGATACGCAGTATTTT. This translates into CASSLKVSDTQYF. The chain links TRBV13 to TRBJ2-3; D remains ambiguous. The V and J ends lost 2 bases and 4 bases respectively, with 7 bases between them. The CDR3 is made up of 13 amino acids. CDR1 PRHDT and CDR2 FYEKMQ come from the germline V gene (reference sequence).

This chain joins TRBV7-8 and TRBJ1-5, with D possibly TRBD1 on 6 matching bases. The CDR3 covers 15 residues. With 5 bases removed from V and 0 bases from J, the gap between germline ends came to 11 bases. Per the germline V gene, CDR1 is SGHVS and CDR2 is FQNEAQ. The DNA of the CDR3 is TGTGCCAGCAGCCCAGCGGACAGTAGCAATCAGCCCCAGCATTTT. It specifies CASSPADSSNQPQHF.

The chain links TRBV18 to TRBJ1-1; 7 nucleotides agree with TRBD1. The CDR3 runs to 15 residues. From germline, CDR1 is KGHSH and CDR2 LQKENI. The trim removed 3 bases at V and 0 bases at J, leaving 4 bases unmatched. The CDR3, as DNA: TGTGCCAGCTCACCGACAGGGCCGATGAACACTGAAGCTTTCTTT. Protein sequence: CASSPTGPMNTEAFF.

The J gene is TRBJ1-1, the V gene TRBV5-4; D remains unclear. Trimming stripped 0 bases from V and 0 bases from J, with 6 bases between. The CDR3 has 14 residues. The germline V gene has CDR1 SGHNT and CDR2 YYREEE (reference sequence). The CDR3 region is CASSLASMNTEAFF. The CDR3 DNA reads as TGTGCCAGCAGCTTGGCCAGCATGAACACTGAAGCTTTCTTT.

Details on this clone: In the same sample, other DNA sequences code for this CDR3. This chain links TRBV18 with TRBJ1-6; D not certain. V was shortened by 3 bases and J by 8 bases, with 8 bases between the two germline ends. CDR1 is KGHSH, CDR2 LQKENI, per germline. The CDR3 extends over 13 amino acids. The CDR3 protein is CASSPGVDSPLHF. The CDR3 DNA follows: TGTGCCAGCTCACCTGGGGTGGATTCACCCCTCCACTTT.

The J gene is TRBJ1-2, the V gene TRBV28, with TRBD1 matching 8 bases. Germline V gene data show CDR1 as MDHEN and CDR2 as SYDVKM. The ends lost 8 bases at V and 4 bases at J; junction bases unmatched: 9. The CDR3 runs to 14 residues. The CDR3: CASLSRGRVYGYTF. Written as DNA, the CDR3 is TGTGCCAGCCTATCCAGGGGGCGGGTCTATGGCTACACCTTC.